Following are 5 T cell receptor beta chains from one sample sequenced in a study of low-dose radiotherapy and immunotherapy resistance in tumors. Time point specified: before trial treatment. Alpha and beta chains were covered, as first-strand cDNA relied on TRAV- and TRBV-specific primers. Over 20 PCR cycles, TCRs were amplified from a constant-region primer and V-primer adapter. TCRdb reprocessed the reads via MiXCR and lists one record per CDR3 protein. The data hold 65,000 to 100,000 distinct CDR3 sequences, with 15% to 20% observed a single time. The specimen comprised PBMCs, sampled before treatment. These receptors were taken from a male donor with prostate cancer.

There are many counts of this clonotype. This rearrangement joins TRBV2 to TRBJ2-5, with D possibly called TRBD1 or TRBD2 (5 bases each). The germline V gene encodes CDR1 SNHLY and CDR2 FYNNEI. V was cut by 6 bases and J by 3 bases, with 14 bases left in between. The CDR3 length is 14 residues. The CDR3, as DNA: TGTGCCAGCAGGTCGGGGCTAGAGGAAGAGACCCAGTACTTC. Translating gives CASRSGLEEETQYF.

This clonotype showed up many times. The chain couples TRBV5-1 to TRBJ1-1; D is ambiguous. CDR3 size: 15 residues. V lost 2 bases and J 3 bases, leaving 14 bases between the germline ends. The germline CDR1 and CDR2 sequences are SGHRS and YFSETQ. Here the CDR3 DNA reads TGCGCCAGCAGCTTTTGGGGAGGAGGCGACACTGAAGCTTTCTTT. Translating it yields CASSFWGGGDTEAFF.

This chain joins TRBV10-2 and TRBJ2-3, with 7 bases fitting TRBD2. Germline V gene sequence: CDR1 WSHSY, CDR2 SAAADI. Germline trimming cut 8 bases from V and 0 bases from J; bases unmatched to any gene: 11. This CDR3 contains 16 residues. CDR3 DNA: TGCGCCAGCGGATGGGGTGGGGGGGGAAGCACAGATACGCAGTATTTT. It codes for CASGWGGGGSTDTQYF.

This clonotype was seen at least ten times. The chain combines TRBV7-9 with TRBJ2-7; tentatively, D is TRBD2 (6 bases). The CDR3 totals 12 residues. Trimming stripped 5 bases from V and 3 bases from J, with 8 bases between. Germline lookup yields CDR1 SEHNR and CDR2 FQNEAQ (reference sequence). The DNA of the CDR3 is TGTGCCAGCAGCCAGACTAGCTACGAGCAGTACTTC. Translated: CASSQTSYEQYF.

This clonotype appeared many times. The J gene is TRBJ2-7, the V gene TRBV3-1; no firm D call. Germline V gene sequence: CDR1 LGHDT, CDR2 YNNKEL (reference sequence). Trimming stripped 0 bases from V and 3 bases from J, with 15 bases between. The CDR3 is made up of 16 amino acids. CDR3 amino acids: CASSQDRSPLSYEQYF. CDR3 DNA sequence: TGTGCCAGCAGCCAAGATCGGTCCCCGCTCAGCTACGAGCAGTACTTC.